This TCR beta chain originates from a study of T-cell memory formation after mild COVID-19. At the level of the study: TCR clustering was largely donor specific.

Overall study findings and caveats: Cross-reactive memory apparently joined, as some responding clones appeared in pre-infection memory. CD4+ contracting clones lay mainly in CM and EM, CD8+ ones in EMRA.

TCR alpha and TCR beta cDNA libraries carrying sample barcodes and UMIs came from 5'RACE with constant-segment primers. Each CDR3 protein gets one entry after TCRdb re-called the 5' RACE reads with MiXCR. Of under 200,000 distinct CDR3 sequences in the sample, approximately 13% were seen once. Remarks on this clonotype: Its antigen is unknown.

The material sequenced was PBMCs or a T cell subset sorted from them (not recorded which). The TCR comes from a man between 18 and 29 years old who had mild COVID-19 (a few samples of this study predate the infection). Cell type and time point are not known.

CDR3 coding DNA: TGTGCCATCAGTGAAAGGGGGGGTGAAAAACTGTTTTTT. Its protein product is CAISERGGEKLFF. The chain couples TRBV10-3 to TRBJ1-4; a possible D gene is TRBD1 (6 bases). Trimming left V 3 bases short and J 7 bases short, with 9 bases between. CDR1 and CDR2 from the germline V gene are ENHRY and SYGVKD. The CDR3 contains 13 residues.